The T cell receptor beta chain under discussion was sequenced for a study of T cells expressing NK-cell markers. Study context: Among eight sequenced donors, seven carried HCMV seropositivity while one was seronegative. Study findings and constraints: Six of the donors carried dominant NKG2C+ clonotypes that took up about 1.0-7.0% of their CD8+ T cells.

Concerning this clonotype: The target antigen is unknown.

TCRdb reprocessed the 5' RACE reads and keeps a single row for each CDR3 protein, giving no DNA. The sample table sets out 550,000 to 600,000 distinct CDR3 sequences. CDR1 GTSNPN and CDR2 SVGIG come from the germline V gene (reference sequence). This CDR3 is built from 13 residues. This receptor was obtained from a man between 18 and 29 years old in good health. Sequenced sample: blood T cells: a sorted CD56 or NKG2C T cell subset, CD4+ or CD8+ T cells, or bulk PBMC T cells (not recorded which). The V call is TRBV30, the J call TRBJ1-2. The CDR3 is CAWRVGANYGYTF.